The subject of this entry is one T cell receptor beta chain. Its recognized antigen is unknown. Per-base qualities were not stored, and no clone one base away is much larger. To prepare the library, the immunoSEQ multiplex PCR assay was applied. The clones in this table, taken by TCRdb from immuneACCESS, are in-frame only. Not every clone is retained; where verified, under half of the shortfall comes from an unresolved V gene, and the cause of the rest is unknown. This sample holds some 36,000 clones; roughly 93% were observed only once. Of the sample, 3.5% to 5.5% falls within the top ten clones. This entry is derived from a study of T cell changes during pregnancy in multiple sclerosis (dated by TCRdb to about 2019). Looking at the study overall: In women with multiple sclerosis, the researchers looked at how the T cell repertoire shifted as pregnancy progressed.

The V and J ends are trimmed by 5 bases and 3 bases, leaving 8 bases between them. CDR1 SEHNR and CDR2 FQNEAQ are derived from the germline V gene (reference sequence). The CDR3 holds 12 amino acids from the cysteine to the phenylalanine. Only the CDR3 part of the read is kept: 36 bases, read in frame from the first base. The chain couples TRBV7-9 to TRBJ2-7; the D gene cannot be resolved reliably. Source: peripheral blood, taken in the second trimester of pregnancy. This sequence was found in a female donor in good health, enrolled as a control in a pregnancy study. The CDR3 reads CASSLQFYEQYF. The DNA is TGTGCCAGCAGCCTCCAGTTCTACGAGCAGTACTTC.